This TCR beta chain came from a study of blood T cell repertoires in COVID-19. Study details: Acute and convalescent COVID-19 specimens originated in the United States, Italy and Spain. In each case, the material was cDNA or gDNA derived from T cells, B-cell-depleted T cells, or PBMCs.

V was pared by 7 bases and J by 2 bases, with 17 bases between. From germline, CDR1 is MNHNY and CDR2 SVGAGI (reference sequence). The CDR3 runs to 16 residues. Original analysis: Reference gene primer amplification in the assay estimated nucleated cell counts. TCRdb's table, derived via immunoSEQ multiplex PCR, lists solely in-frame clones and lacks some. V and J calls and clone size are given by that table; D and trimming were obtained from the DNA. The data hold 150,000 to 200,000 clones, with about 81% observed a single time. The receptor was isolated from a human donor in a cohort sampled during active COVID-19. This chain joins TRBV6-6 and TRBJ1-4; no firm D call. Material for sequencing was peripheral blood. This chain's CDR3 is CASTKRGGSTNEKLFF. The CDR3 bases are TGTGCCAGCACTAAACGGGGAGGATCCACTAATGAAAAACTGTTTTTT.